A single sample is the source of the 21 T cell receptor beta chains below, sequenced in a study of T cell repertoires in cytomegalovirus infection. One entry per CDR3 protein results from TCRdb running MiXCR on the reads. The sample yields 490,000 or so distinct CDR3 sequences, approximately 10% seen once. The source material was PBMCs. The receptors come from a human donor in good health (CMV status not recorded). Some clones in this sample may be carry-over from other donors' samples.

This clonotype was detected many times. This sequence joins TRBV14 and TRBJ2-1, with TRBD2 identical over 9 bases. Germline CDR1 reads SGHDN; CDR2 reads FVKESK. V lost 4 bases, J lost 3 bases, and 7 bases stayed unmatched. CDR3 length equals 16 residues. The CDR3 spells CASSPLGSGGYNEQFF. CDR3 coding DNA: TGTGCCAGCAGCCCCCTGGGTAGCGGGGGCTACAATGAGCAGTTCTTC.

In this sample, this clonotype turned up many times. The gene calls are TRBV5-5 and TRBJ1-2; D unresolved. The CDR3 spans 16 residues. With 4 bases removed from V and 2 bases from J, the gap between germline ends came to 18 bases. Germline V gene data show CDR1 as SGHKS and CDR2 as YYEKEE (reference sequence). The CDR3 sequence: CASSPGRVRTNYGYTF. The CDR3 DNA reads TGTGCCAGCAGCCCTGGAAGGGTCAGAACGAACTATGGCTACACCTTC. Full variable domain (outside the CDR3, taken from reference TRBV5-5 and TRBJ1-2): DAGVTQSPTHLIKTRGQQVTLRCSPISGHKSVSWYQQVLGQGPQFIFQYYEKEERGRGNFPDRFSARQFPNYSSELNVNALLLGDSALYLCASSPGRVRTNYGYTFGSGTRLTVV.

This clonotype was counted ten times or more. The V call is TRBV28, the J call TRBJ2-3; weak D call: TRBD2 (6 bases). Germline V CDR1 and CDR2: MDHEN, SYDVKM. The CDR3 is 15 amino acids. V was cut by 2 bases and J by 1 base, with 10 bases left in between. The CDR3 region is CASSLADYRTDTQYF. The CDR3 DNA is TGTGCCAGCAGTTTAGCGGACTATCGCACAGATACGCAGTATTTT.

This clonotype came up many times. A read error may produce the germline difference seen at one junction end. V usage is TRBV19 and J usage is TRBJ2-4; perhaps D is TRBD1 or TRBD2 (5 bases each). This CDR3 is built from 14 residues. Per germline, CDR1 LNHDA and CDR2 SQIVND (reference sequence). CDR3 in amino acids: CASRGGRVRDIQYF. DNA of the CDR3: TGTGCTAGTAGAGGTGGCAGGGTGAGGGACATTCAGTACTTC.

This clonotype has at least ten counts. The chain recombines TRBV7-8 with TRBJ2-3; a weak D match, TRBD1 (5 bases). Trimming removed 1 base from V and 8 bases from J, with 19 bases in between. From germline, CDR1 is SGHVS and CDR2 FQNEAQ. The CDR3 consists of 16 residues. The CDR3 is CASSLVTGPDGGTQYF. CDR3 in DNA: TGTGCCAGCAGCTTAGTTACAGGACCGGACGGTGGTACGCAGTATTTT.

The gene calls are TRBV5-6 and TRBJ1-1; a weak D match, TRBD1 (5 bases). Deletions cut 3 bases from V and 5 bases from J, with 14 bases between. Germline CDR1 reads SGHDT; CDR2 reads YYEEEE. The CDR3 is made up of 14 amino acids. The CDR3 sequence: CASSSPRQITEAFF. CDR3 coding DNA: TGTGCCAGCAGCTCCCCCCGACAGATAACTGAAGCTTTCTTT.

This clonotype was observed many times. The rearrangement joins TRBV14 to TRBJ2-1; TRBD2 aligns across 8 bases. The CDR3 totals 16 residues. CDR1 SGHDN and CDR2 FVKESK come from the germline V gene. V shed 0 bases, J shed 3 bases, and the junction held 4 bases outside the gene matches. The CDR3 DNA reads TGTGCCAGCAGCCAAGATCGGGGGGGGGTCTACAATGAGCAGTTCTTC. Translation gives CASSQDRGGVYNEQFF.

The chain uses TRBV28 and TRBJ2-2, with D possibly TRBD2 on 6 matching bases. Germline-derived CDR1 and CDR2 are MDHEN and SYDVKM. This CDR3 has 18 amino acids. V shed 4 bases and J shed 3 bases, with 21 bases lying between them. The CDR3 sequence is CASSSIVDRRDYTGELFF. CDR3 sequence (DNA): TGTGCCAGCAGTTCGATTGTGGACCGGCGGGACTACACCGGGGAGCTGTTTTTT.

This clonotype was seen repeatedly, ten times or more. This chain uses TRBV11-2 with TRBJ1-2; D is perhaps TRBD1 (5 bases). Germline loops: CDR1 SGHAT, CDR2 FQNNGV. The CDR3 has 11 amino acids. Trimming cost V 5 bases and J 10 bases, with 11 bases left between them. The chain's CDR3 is CASSRRDFYTF. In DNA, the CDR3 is TGTGCCAGCAGCCGACGGGACTTCTACACCTTC.

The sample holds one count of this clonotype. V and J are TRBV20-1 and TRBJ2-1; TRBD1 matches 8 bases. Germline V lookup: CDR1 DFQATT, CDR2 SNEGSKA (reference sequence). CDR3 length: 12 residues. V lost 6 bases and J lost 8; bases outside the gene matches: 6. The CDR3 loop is CSASDREHEQFF. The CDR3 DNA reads TGCAGTGCCTCGGACAGGGAGCATGAGCAGTTCTTC.

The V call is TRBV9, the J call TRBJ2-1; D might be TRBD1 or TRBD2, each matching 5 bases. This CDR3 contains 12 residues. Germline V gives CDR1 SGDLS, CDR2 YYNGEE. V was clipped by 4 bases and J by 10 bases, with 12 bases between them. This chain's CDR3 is CASSSSGAEQFF. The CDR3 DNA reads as TGTGCCAGCAGCTCCTCCGGGGCCGAGCAGTTCTTC.

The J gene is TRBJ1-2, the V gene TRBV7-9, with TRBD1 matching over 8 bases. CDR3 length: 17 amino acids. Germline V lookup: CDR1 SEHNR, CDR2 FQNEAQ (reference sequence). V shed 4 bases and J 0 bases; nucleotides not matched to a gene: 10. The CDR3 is CASSSPRQGIANYGYTF. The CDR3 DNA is TGTGCCAGCAGCTCCCCGAGACAGGGGATAGCTAACTATGGCTACACCTTC.

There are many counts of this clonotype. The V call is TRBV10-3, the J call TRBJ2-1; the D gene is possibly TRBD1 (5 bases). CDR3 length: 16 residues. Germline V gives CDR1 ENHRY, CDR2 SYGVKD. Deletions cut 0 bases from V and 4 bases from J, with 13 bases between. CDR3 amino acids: CAISESGQGGYNEQFF. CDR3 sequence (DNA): TGTGCCATCAGTGAGTCGGGGCAGGGTGGGTACAATGAGCAGTTCTTC.

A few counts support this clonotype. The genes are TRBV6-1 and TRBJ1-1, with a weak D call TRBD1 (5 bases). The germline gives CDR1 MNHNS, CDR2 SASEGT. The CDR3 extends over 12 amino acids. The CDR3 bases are TGTACGGGAGGGGCGGCTCGAACTGAAGCTTTCTTT. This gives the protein CTGGAARTEAFF.

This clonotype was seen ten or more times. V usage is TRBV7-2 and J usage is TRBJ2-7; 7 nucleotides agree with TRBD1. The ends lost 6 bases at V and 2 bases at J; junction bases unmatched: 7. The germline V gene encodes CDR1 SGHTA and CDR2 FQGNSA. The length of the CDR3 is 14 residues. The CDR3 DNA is TGTGCCAGCAGTAACGGACAGGTGGCCTACGAGCAGTACTTC. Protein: CASSNGQVAYEQYF.

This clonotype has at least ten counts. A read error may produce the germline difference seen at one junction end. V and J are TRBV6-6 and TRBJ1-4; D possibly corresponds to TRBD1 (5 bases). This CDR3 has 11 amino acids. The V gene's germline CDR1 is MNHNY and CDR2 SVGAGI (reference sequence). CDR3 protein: CASSDPRVLLF. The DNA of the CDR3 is TGTGCCAGCAGTGACCCCAGGGTACTACTTTTT.

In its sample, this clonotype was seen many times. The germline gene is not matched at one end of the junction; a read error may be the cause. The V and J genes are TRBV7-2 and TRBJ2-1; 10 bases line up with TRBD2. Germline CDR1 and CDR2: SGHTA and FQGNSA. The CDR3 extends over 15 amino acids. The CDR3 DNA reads TGTGCCAGCAGCCCCGGGACTAGCGCCTACAATGAGCGGTTCTTC. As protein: CASSPGTSAYNERFF.

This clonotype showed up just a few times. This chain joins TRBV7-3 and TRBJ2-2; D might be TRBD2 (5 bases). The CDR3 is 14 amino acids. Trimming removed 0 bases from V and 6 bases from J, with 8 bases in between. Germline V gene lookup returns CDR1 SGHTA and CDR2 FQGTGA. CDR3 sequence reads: CASSLTGAAGELFF. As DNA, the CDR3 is TGTGCCAGCAGCTTAACCGGAGCGGCCGGGGAGCTGTTTTTT.

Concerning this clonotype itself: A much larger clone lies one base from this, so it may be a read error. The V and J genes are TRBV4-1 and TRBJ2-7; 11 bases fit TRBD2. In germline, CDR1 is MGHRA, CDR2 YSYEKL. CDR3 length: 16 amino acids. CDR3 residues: CASSQTTSGRRYEKYF. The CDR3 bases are TGTGCCAGCAGCCAAACTACTAGCGGGAGAAGGTACGAGAAGTACTTC.

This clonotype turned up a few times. The CDR3 is CAIILHVKQFF. The CDR3 DNA follows: TGTGCCATCATCCTACACGTAAAGCAGTTCTTC. The chain recombines TRBV10-3 with TRBJ2-1; D gene uncertain. Germline CDR1 is ENHRY and CDR2 is SYGVKD. CDR3 size: 11 residues. Deletions cut 7 bases from V and 11 bases from J, with 12 bases between.

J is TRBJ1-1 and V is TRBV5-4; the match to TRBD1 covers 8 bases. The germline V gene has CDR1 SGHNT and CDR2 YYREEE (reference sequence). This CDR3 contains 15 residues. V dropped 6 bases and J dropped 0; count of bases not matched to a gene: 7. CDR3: CASMPGGSLNTEAFF. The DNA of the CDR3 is TGTGCCAGCATGCCAGGGGGCTCCTTGAACACTGAAGCTTTCTTT.